The rows below give T cell receptor beta chains drawn from one sample of a study of cytomegalovirus exposure and HLA in healthy donors. Data came from immunoSEQ multiplex PCR; TCRdb stores just in-frame clones and leaves some out. Of under 150,000 clones in the sample, around 80% were seen once. Sequenced: PBMCs. The receptors were gathered from a man over 45 in good health and CMV-seronegative. Each CDR3 is given with its conserved first and last residue. A D gene is named only where the DNA matches it firmly. Not all rows give a size; the values are once, few, many and, for expanded clones, a class.

V,size,J,D,DNA,CDR3
TRBV10-2,-,TRBJ1-2,TRBD1,TGCGCCAGCAGTGATGGAGACAGGGTGTACGCGGGGCACCCTAACTATGGCTACACCTTC,CASSDGDRVYAGHPNYGYTF
TRBV6-6,-,TRBJ1-1,-,TGTGCCAGCAGTTCATTACAGGAGAACACTGAAGCTTTCTTT,CASSSLQENTEAFF
TRBV7-8,-,TRBJ1-4,TRBD1,TGTGCCAGCAGCATCCGGGACAGGGGGGTCGGGGCTAATGAAAAACTGTTTTTT,CASSIRDRGVGANEKLFF
TRBV6-1,-,TRBJ1-5,TRBD1,TGTGCCAGCAGCGGGGGACAGGGGAATCAGCCCCAGCATTTT,CASSGGQGNQPQHF
TRBV9,-,TRBJ2-7,-,TGTGCCAGCAGCGTAGGATCCCCGGGATCTGAGCAGTACTTC,CASSVGSPGSEQYF
TRBV7-2,-,TRBJ2-1,-,TGTGCCAGCAGCTTAGGGGGGCACAATGAGCAGTTCTTC,CASSLGGHNEQFF
TRBV9,-,TRBJ2-7,-,TGTGCCAGCAGCCCCGAGGCGCGGGGCGCCTACGAGCAGTACTTC,CASSPEARGAYEQYF
TRBV6-1,few,TRBJ2-3,TRBD1,TGTGCCAGCGCCGCCTGGCAGGGGGCCACAGATACGCAGTATTTT,CASAAWQGATDTQYF
TRBV10-3,-,TRBJ2-1,-,TGTGCCATCCGAGCGGAGCGACGGGGAAATGAGCAGTTCTTC,CAIRAERRGNEQFF
TRBV19,-,TRBJ1-5,-,TGTGCCAGTACGGGTCCGCCTAGCAATCAGCCCCAGCATTTT,CASTGPPSNQPQHF
TRBV4-1,-,TRBJ2-3,TRBD2,TGCGCCAGCAGAGGGACTAGCGGGTACACAGATACGCAGTATTTT,CASRGTSGYTDTQYF
TRBV7-9,-,TRBJ2-3,TRBD2,TGTGCCAGCATGATCGGGCGGGGGAGCCCCACAGATACGCAGTATTTT,CASMIGRGSPTDTQYF
TRBV6-5,-,TRBJ2-3,-,TGTGCCAGCAGTTACTCGGGGACTCGCACAGATACGCAGTATTTT,CASSYSGTRTDTQYF
TRBV19,once,TRBJ1-3,TRBD1,TGTGCCAGTGCCACAGGGGGAAACTCTGGAAACACCATATATTTT,CASATGGNSGNTIYF
TRBV2,once,TRBJ2-7,-,TGTGCCAGCAGTGTGAGTTACGAGCAGTACTTC,CASSVSYEQYF
TRBV18,-,TRBJ2-1,TRBD1,TGTGCCAGCTCAGGGTCCGGGACAGAGTCCTACAATGAGCAGTTCTTC,CASSGSGTESYNEQFF
TRBV30,once,TRBJ2-7,-,TGTGCCTGGAGTCGACGGGGAACGGGAGTCTACGAGCAGTACTTC,CAWSRRGTGVYEQYF
TRBV7-3,-,TRBJ2-7,-,TGTGCCAGCAGCTTATTGCCCGGGGACGAGCAGTACTTC,CASSLLPGDEQYF
TRBV2,-,TRBJ1-1,-,TGTGCCAGCACCCCACAGGGGAACACTGAAGCTTTCTTT,CASTPQGNTEAFF
TRBV29-1,-,TRBJ1-2,TRBD1,TGCAGCTCGGGACAGGGGGCCGGTGGCTACACCTTC,CSSGQGAGGYTF
TRBV10-3,-,TRBJ1-2,-,TGTGCCATCAGTGAGTTTGGCAGGGGAGAGGACTATGGCTACACCTTC,CAISEFGRGEDYGYTF
TRBV6-5,-,TRBJ1-1,TRBD1,TGTGCCAGCAGTTACCGGACAGGGGGCGTAAACACTGAAGCTTTCTTT,CASSYRTGGVNTEAFF
TRBV18,-,TRBJ1-4,-,TGTGCCAGCTCACCCCCCGGAGGTACAGGGAGACCGTTTTTT,CASSPPGGTGRPFF
TRBV6-6,-,TRBJ2-7,-,TGTGCCAGCAGTTACGTGACTACGGGGGTGGGCGAGCAGTACTTC,CASSYVTTGVGEQYF
TRBV7-9,-,TRBJ1-3,-,TGTGCCAGCAGCCTACAGGACACCATATATTTT,CASSLQDTIYF
TRBV6-1,few,TRBJ1-6,-,TGTGCCAGCAGTGAAGGAGGGGGAAGTTATTCACCCCTCCACTTT,CASSEGGGSYSPLHF
TRBV5-1,-,TRBJ1-2,-,TGCGCCAGCAGCTTGGCCTCAGTCAACTATGGCTACACCTTC,CASSLASVNYGYTF
TRBV6-6,-,TRBJ2-7,TRBD2,TGTGCCAGCAGTGACGCGGGGGGTCCCTACGAGCAGTACTTC,CASSDAGGPYEQYF
TRBV2,-,TRBJ1-3,TRBD1,TGTGCCAGCAGTCAACAGGGGGCGTCGGGTGGAAACACCATATATTTT,CASSQQGASGGNTIYF
TRBV5-1,-,TRBJ2-1,TRBD2,TGCGCCAGCAGCTCCTCGTTGGGGGGGTATGAGCAGTTCTTC,CASSSSLGGYEQFF
TRBV29-1,-,TRBJ1-2,TRBD1,TGCAGCGTTTTAACAGGGGGCGCTATAGGAGGCTACACCTTC,CSVLTGGAIGGYTF
TRBV6-1,-,TRBJ1-1,-,TGTGCCAGCAGTGAAGTGGGGGGGAGAATGAACACTGAAGCTTTCTTT,CASSEVGGRMNTEAFF
TRBV7-6,-,TRBJ2-2,TRBD2,TGTGCCAGCAGCTTGGGGGGGTCAAACACCGGGGAGCTGTTTTTT,CASSLGGSNTGELFF
TRBV7-9,-,TRBJ1-3,-,TGTGCCAGCAGCTCACGCCGGGGAAACACCATATATTTT,CASSSRRGNTIYF
TRBV10-2,-,TRBJ2-1,TRBD2,TGCGCCAGCATGGGAGGGGTCCCCTACAATGAGCAGTTCTTC,CASMGGVPYNEQFF
TRBV28,-,TRBJ1-1,-,TGTGCCAGCATCCAGGGTGGGCCCAGGGGTAGTACTGAAGCTTTCTTT,CASIQGGPRGSTEAFF
TRBV19,-,TRBJ1-4,-,TGTGCCAGTAGTTCCACAGGGAGTAATGAAAAACTGTTTTTT,CASSSTGSNEKLFF
TRBV4-2,-,TRBJ2-3,TRBD2,TGTGCCAGCAGCCCACGGTTGGGGGGGGACACAGATACGCAGTATTTT,CASSPRLGGDTDTQYF
TRBV9,-,TRBJ1-6,TRBD1,TGTGCCAGCAGCGTAAAGAACAGGGGGCCGCTAACAGGCAATTCACCCCTCCACTTT,CASSVKNRGPLTGNSPLHF
TRBV5-1,-,TRBJ2-7,-,TGCGCCAGCAGGATGGGAAGAGGGTCGGGCTACGAGCAGTACTTC,CASRMGRGSGYEQYF
TRBV7-9,-,TRBJ2-7,TRBD1,TGTGCCAGCAGCAAGTCCGGGACAGGGCCCTACGAGCAGTACTTC,CASSKSGTGPYEQYF
TRBV2,-,TRBJ2-5,-,TGTGCCAGCAGTGAGGCGCAGGGGACCCAGTACTTC,CASSEAQGTQYF
TRBV7-2,-,TRBJ1-1,-,TGTGCCAGCAGCCGTCAGCCTTCGAGGGGAGGCCGATGGGGGACTGAAGCTTTCTTT,CASSRQPSRGGRWGTEAFF
TRBV4-3,few,TRBJ1-4,-,TGCGCCAGCAGCCAAGAGGGCTCCTCAACTAATGAAAAACTGTTTTTT,CASSQEGSSTNEKLFF
TRBV6-1,-,TRBJ1-2,-,TGTGCCAGCAGCCCCAATACAGGGCCCTATGGCTACACCTTC,CASSPNTGPYGYTF
TRBV19,-,TRBJ1-5,-,TGTGCCAGTAGTTGGTTCAGGGCGGACAATCAGCCCCAGCATTTT,CASSWFRADNQPQHF
TRBV6-1,-,TRBJ2-7,-,TGTGCCAGCAGTGAAGCTCTGGCGGCCGGGGGATACGAGCAGTACTTC,CASSEALAAGGYEQYF
TRBV6-5,-,TRBJ2-7,TRBD1,TGTGCCAGCAGTTACCGGGACAGGGGGCACTACGAGCAGTACTTC,CASSYRDRGHYEQYF
TRBV6-6,-,TRBJ2-3,-,TGTGCCAGCATTCCCACAGGGTCAGATACGCAGTATTTT,CASIPTGSDTQYF
TRBV5-4,-,TRBJ1-2,TRBD1,TGTGCCAGCAGCCCAAAGGGACAGGAAGATTTCTATGGCTACACCTTC,CASSPKGQEDFYGYTF
TRBV7-7,-,TRBJ1-5,TRBD1,TGTGCTAGCAGCTTAGCGCGTAGAGGGGGCGACAATCAGCCCCAGCATTTT,CASSLARRGGDNQPQHF